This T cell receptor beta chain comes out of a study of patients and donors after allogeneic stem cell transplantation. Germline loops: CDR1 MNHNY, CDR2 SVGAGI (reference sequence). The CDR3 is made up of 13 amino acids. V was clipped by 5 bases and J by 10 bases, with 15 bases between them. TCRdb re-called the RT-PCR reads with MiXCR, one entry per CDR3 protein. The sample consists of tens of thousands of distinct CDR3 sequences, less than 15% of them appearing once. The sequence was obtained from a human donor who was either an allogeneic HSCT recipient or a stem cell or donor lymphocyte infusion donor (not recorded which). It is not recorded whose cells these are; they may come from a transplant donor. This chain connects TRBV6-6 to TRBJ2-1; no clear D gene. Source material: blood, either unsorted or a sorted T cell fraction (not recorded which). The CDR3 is CASSGRLIGEQFF. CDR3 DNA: TGTGCCAGCAGTGGTCGTTTGATCGGGGAGCAGTTCTTC.